The TCR beta chain described here comes from a study of blood T cell repertoires in COVID-19. Assay: immunoSEQ multiplex PCR; the TCRdb copy retains only in-frame clones and omits some. Counted here are about 410,000 clones, 89% occurring once; the ten biggest clones make up about 1.6%. The germline gives CDR1 SGHDN, CDR2 FVKESK. V gave up 6 bases and J gave up 4 bases, with 12 bases separating them. The CDR3 spans 13 residues. The sequencing input was peripheral blood. This chain connects TRBV14 to TRBJ1-1; D perhaps matches TRBD1 (5 bases). The source is a woman aged 40 to 50 with COVID-19, enrolled during active disease. The DNA of the CDR3 is TGTGCCAGCAGGCCTGCCGGGGGCACTGAAGCTTTCTTT. Translation gives CASRPAGGTEAFF.